Listed below are T cell receptor beta chains from one sample, sequenced in a study of tumour-infiltrating T cells in Burkitt lymphoma. The repertoire was sequenced with immunoSEQ multiplex PCR; TCRdb's copy has only in-frame clones and lacks some. The sample has over 700 clones, 75% to 95% seen once; the top ten hold around 60%. The specimen sequenced was tumor tissue. These receptor sequences come from a human donor with diffuse large B-cell lymphoma. The CDR3 runs from the conserved cysteine through the conserved F or W. A D gene is named only where the DNA matches it firmly. Clone sizes are given selectively: once, few, many, or a class where the clone is expanded.

CDR3 protein	CDR3 DNA	J gene	D gene	clone size	V gene
CASSEALPSLLGWKETQYF	TGTGCCAGCAGTGAAGCCCTACCATCACTACTAGGGTGGAAAGAGACCCAGTACTTC	TRBJ2-5	-	-	TRBV6-1
CASSLGTPTDTQYF	TGTGCCAGCAGCTTAGGGACACCGACGGATACGCAGTATTTT	TRBJ2-3	-	once	TRBV7-2
CASRRARRVDTQYF	TGTGCCTCCCGGAGAGCGCGAAGGGTTGATACGCAGTATTTT	TRBJ2-3	-	-	TRBV27
CASSRAGGTDTQYF	TGTGCCAGCAGTCGAGCGGGAGGGACAGATACGCAGTATTTT	TRBJ2-3	TRBD2	-	TRBV7-9
CAIRTGSSGSLNEQFF	TGTGCCATCAGGACTGGGAGCTCCGGGTCGTTAAATGAGCAGTTCTTC	TRBJ2-1	-	-	TRBV10-3
CASSVGLSGNTIYF	TGTGCCAGCAGCGTAGGCTTGTCTGGAAACACCATATATTTT	TRBJ1-3	-	once	TRBV9
CASSLGTEAFF	TGTGCCAGCAGTCTGGGCACTGAAGCTTTCTTT	TRBJ1-1	-	-	TRBV2
CASSSRQGLNGELFF	TGTGCCAGCAGCTCCCGACAGGGGCTCAACGGGGAGCTGTTTTTT	TRBJ2-2	TRBD1	-	TRBV6-4
CAWSVHPGEKPRGANVLTF	TGTGCCTGGAGTGTACATCCAGGGGAGAAGCCTCGTGGGGCCAACGTCCTGACTTTC	TRBJ2-6	-	-	TRBV30
CASSLSGGNTEAFF	TGTGCCAGCAGCTTATCGGGCGGGAACACTGAAGCTTTCTTT	TRBJ1-1	-	-	TRBV7-9
CAWRIRKKAVDEQFF	TGTGCCTGGAGAATTAGAAAAAAGGCCGTGGATGAGCAGTTCTTC	TRBJ2-1	-	-	TRBV30
CASSLGLREKLFF	TGTGCCAGCAGTTTAGGACTCCGGGAAAAACTGTTTTTT	TRBJ1-4	-	-	TRBV28
CASSRTGNNSPLHF	TGTGCCAGCTCACGGACAGGAAATAATTCACCCCTCCACTTT	TRBJ1-6	TRBD1	-	TRBV18
CASSLGGGNTEAFF	TGCGCCAGCAGCTTGGGAGGGGGCAACACTGAAGCTTTCTTT	TRBJ1-1	TRBD1	-	TRBV5-1
CASSSQDHWGETQYF	TGTGCCAGCAGCTCCCAGGACCACTGGGGAGAGACCCAGTACTTC	TRBJ2-5	-	-	TRBV5-4
CSVRVSGANVLTF	TGCAGCGTTCGGGTCTCTGGGGCCAACGTCCTGACTTTC	TRBJ2-6	-	once	TRBV29-1
CASRPTGDPTGELFF	TGTGCCAGCAGGCCGACAGGGGACCCTACCGGGGAGCTGTTTTTT	TRBJ2-2	TRBD1	-	TRBV9
CASSSGLSSETQYF	TGTGCCAGCAGCTCTGGACTATCCTCGGAGACCCAGTACTTC	TRBJ2-5	-	once	TRBV7-9
CASSQRRGLINEKLFF	TGTGCCAGCAGCCAAAGGAGGGGGCTAATCAATGAAAAACTGTTTTTT	TRBJ1-4	TRBD1	-	TRBV4-2
CASIQPGGTGNTIYF	TGTGCCAGTATCCAACCTGGAGGAACTGGAAACACCATATATTTT	TRBJ1-3	-	-	TRBV19
CASSPGTGGSEAFF	TGTGCCAGTAGTCCCGGGACAGGGGGCTCTGAAGCTTTCTTT	TRBJ1-1	TRBD1	-	TRBV19
CASSPRTANTGELFF	TGTGCCAGCAGCCCCCGGACAGCGAACACCGGGGAGCTGTTTTTT	TRBJ2-2	-	-	TRBV9